The text below deals with one T cell receptor (beta chain). The sample originates from a study of blood T cell repertoires in COVID-19. In the study overall: Whether acute or convalescent, the COVID-19 samples came from the United States, Italy and Spain. Sources were T cells, B-cell-depleted T cells, or PBMCs; the material itself was cDNA or gDNA.

Libraries were prepared by immunoSEQ multiplex PCR; TCRdb keeps only in-frame clonotypes and omits some of them. In the table there are fewer than 450,000 clones, roughly 90% of which are singletons. CDR3 length: 14 residues. Trimming stripped 7 bases from V and 4 bases from J, with 14 bases between. CDR1 SGHVS and CDR2 FQNEAQ come from the germline V gene. The sample consisted of PBMCs or T cells enriched from blood (not recorded which). The origin of this receptor is a woman aged 40 to 50 with acute COVID-19. This sequence joins TRBV7-8 and TRBJ1-3, with no clear D. The CDR3 DNA reads TGTGCCAGCAAGGGAGACACATCCGGAAACACCATATATTTT. Protein sequence: CASKGDTSGNTIYF.